This TCR beta chain was sequenced in a study of Graves' ophthalmopathy and Graves' hyperthyroidism. Amplified TCR beta CDR3 regions were obtained using RNA transcripts as template. RT-PCR with HTBI primers came first, then second-round multiplex PCR. TCRdb called the multiplex PCR reads again in MiXCR, with one record for every CDR3 protein. This sample has hundreds of thousands of distinct CDR3 sequences, with 40% found just once. Remarks on this clonotype: Its antigen remains unidentified. One end of the junction is discordant with germline, which a read error may explain.

Study-wide results and caveats: The model achieved under 71% sensitivity and approximately 74% specificity for ophthalmopathy progression.

Sequenced input: peripheral blood. The TCR was taken from an adult man with Graves' ophthalmopathy.

This chain's CDR3 is CASSSWVDREKSYEQYF. In nucleotides, the CDR3 is TGTGCCAGCAGCTCATGGGTGGACAGGGAGAAGTCCTACGAGCAGTACTTC. The V and J genes are TRBV5-1 and TRBJ2-7, with TRBD1 matching over 8 bases. Germline CDR1 is SGHRS and CDR2 is YFSETQ. The CDR3 contains 17 residues.